The source of this T cell receptor (beta chain) is a study of cytomegalovirus exposure and HLA in healthy donors. About this clone: Its antigen is not identified.

The primer mix had 60 Vbeta and 13 Jbeta primers. Profiled with immunoSEQ multiplex PCR; TCRdb holds only in-frame clones, not every one. The top ten hold about 16% of the sample, which has some 100,000 clones, about three quarters seen once. V was clipped by 3 bases and J by 7 bases, with 10 bases between them. The germline V gene has CDR1 SGHVS and CDR2 FQNEAQ. The CDR3 covers 13 residues. Study outcomes and limitations: A later analysis found TCR association rates differed by HLA locus, highest for DRB1 and lowest for HLA-C.

Sequenced material: PBMCs. This chain joins TRBV7-8 and TRBJ1-5; D is unresolved. This TCR was recovered from a woman in her 50s in good health and CMV-seropositive. CDR3 nucleotide sequence: TGTGCCAGCAGCTTTCAGTTTCCGCAGCCCCAGCATTTT. This translates into CASSFQFPQPQHF.